This T cell receptor beta chain was retrieved from a study of response to subunit inactivated influenza vaccine. This clonotype showed up just a few times. Its antigen is currently unknown. Study-level results: Authors proposed each seasonal influenza vaccination draws in few new T cells.

This CDR3 region has 15 residues. V dropped 1 base and J dropped 2; count of bases not matched to a gene: 7. CDR1 is DFQATT and CDR2 is SNEGSKA in the germline V gene (reference sequence). TCRdb independently ran MiXCR on the RT-PCR reads; one entry per CDR3 protein. The top ten hold about 10% of the sample, which has about 570,000 distinct CDR3 sequences, roughly 12% seen once. The sequence was obtained from a middle-aged man who received an inactivated influenza vaccine. The sample here was PBMCs from blood, taken on the day of vaccination. The chain links TRBV20-1 to TRBJ2-5, with 7 bases identical to TRBD2. The CDR3 sequence is CSARVGMGLQETQYF. The CDR3 DNA is TGCAGTGCTAGAGTGGGGATGGGACTACAAGAGACCCAGTACTTC.